There are a few counts of the clone carrying this TCR beta chain. Its antigen is still unknown. This record comes from a study of T cell responses to AZD1222 COVID-19 vaccine. TCRdb's table, derived via immunoSEQ multiplex PCR, lists solely in-frame clones and lacks some. The sample consists of roughly 140,000 clones, under 95% of them appearing once. The study's findings and limits: Spike-wide vaccine-associated CD4 TCRs dominated at 160-218 and 743-854.

Second-dose intervals near 4 or 12 weeks were combined. The CDR3 sequence is 16 residues long. Germline V gives CDR1 LNHDA, CDR2 SQIVND (reference sequence). The V end was cut by 2 bases, the J end by 2 bases, with 13 bases between. This TCR was sampled from an adult who received the AZD1222 COVID-19 vaccine. The source material was peripheral blood, sampled 28 days after the second AZD1222 dose. The chain joins TRBV19 to TRBJ2-1; tentatively, D is TRBD1 or TRBD2 (6 bases each). The CDR3 region is CASSILGGKAYNEQFF. Here the CDR3 DNA reads TGTGCCAGTAGTATATTAGGGGGGAAGGCCTACAATGAGCAGTTCTTC.